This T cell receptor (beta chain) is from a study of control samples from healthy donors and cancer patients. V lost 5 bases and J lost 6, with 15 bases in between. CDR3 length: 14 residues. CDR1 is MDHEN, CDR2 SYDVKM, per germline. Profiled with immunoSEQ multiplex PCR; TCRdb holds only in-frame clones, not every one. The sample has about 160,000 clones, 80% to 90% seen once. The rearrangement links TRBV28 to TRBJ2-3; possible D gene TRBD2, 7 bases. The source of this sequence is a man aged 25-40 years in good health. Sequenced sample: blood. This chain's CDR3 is CASSPSSGGDTQYF. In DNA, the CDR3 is TGTGCCAGCAGTCCCTCCTCGGGGGGCGATACGCAGTATTTT.